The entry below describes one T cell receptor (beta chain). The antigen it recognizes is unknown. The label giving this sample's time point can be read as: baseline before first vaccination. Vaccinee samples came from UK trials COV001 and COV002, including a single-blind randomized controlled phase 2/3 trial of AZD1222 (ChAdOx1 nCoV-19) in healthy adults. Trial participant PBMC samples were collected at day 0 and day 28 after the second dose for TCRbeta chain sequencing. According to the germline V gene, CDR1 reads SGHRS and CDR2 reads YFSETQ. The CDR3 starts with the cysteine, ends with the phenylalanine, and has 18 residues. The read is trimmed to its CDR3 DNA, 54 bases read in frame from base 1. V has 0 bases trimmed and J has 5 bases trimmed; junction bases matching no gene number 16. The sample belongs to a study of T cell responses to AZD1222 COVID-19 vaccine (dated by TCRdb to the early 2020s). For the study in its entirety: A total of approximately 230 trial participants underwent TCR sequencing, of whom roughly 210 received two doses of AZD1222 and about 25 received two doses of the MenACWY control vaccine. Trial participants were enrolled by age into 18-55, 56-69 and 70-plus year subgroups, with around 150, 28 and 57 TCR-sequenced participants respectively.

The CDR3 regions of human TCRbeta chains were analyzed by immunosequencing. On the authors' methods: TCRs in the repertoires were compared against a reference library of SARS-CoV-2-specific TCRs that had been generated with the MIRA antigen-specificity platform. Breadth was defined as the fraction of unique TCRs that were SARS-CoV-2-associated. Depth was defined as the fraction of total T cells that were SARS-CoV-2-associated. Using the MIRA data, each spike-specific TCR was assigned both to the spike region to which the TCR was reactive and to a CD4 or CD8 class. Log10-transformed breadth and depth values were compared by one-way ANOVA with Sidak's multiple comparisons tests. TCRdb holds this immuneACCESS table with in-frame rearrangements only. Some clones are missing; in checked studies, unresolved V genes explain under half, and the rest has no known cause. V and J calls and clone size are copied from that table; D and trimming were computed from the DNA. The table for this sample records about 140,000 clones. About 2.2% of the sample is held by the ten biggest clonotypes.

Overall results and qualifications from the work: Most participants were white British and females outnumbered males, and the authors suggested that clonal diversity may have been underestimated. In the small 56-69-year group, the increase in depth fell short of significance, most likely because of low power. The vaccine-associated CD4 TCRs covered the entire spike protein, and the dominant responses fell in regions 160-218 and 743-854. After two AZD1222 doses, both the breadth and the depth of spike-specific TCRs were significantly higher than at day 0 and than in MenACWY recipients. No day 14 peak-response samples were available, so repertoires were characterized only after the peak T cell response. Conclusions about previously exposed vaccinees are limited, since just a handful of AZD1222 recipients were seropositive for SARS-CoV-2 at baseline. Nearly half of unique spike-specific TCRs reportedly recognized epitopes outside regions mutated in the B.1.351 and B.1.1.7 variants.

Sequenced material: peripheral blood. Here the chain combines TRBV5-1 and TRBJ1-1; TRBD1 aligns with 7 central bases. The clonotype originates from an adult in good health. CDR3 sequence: CASSLGARQGNWYTEAFF. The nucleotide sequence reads TGCGCCAGCAGCTTGGGAGCTAGACAGGGAAACTGGTATACTGAAGCTTTCTTT.